This is a list of T cell receptor beta chains from one sample in a study of blood T cells in healthy people across ages. TCRdb recomputed calls from the 5' RACE reads with MiXCR, one row per CDR3 protein. The data show about 800,000 distinct CDR3 sequences, 20% to 30% seen once. This sample was also put to use in a study of T cells of mothers and their children.

What was sequenced was blood. The receptors were gathered from a boy aged 5-17 years in good health. The CDR3 runs from the conserved cysteine through the conserved F or W. A D gene is named only where the DNA matches it firmly. The size of a clone is reported for some rows only, either as once, few or many, or as a class for expanded clones.

clone_size: few
d_call: TRBD1
j_call: TRBJ1-5
v_call: TRBV27
cdr3_nt: TGTGCCAGCAGTTCAAGCCTTGGGACAGGGTTTGGTCAGCCCCAGCATTTT
cdr3_aa: CASSSSLGTGFGQPQHF

clone_size: .
d_call: TRBD2
j_call: TRBJ2-4
v_call: TRBV7-2
cdr3_nt: TGTGCCAGCAGCTTCCCGGGACTAGCGGGCAAAAACATTCAGTACTTC
cdr3_aa: CASSFPGLAGKNIQYF

clone_size: few
d_call: TRBD2
j_call: TRBJ2-1
v_call: TRBV3-1
cdr3_nt: TGTGCCAGCAGCCTGAAGGGGACTAGCGGGAGGCGCGATGAGCAGTTCTTC
cdr3_aa: CASSLKGTSGRRDEQFF

clone_size: .
d_call: TRBD1
j_call: TRBJ2-2
v_call: TRBV7-2
cdr3_nt: TGTGCCAGCAGGATGACAGGGGGCACCGGGGAGCTGTTTTTT
cdr3_aa: CASRMTGGTGELFF

clone_size: few
d_call: .
j_call: TRBJ2-5
v_call: TRBV4-3
cdr3_nt: TGCGCCAGCAGCCAGCGTACAGGGTGGGAGCAGTACTTC
cdr3_aa: CASSQRTGWEQYF

clone_size: .
d_call: .
j_call: TRBJ2-1
v_call: TRBV10-3
cdr3_nt: TGTGCCATCAGTGAACGGAATGTAGGGGTGGGCAATGAGCAGTTCTTC
cdr3_aa: CAISERNVGVGNEQFF

clone_size: .
d_call: .
j_call: TRBJ1-1
v_call: TRBV7-2
cdr3_nt: TGTGCCAGCAGCTTAGGCGGGGTCATGAACACTGAAGCTCTCTTT
cdr3_aa: CASSLGGVMNTEALF

clone_size: few
d_call: .
j_call: TRBJ2-3
v_call: TRBV12-3/TRBV12-4
cdr3_nt: TGTGCCAGCAGTTTACCCGTCCGCACAGATACGCAGTATTTT
cdr3_aa: CASSLPVRTDTQYF

clone_size: .
d_call: .
j_call: TRBJ1-2
v_call: TRBV9
cdr3_nt: TGTGCCAGCAGGGGAGCAGGAGAGGTAGGGGGCTACACCTTC
cdr3_aa: CASRGAGEVGGYTF

clone_size: .
d_call: TRBD2
j_call: TRBJ2-1
v_call: TRBV27
cdr3_nt: TGTGCCAGCAGTTCGCGACTAGCGCAGAGCTCCTACAATGAGCAGTTCTTC
cdr3_aa: CASSSRLAQSSYNEQFF

clone_size: .
d_call: TRBD2
j_call: TRBJ2-1
v_call: TRBV7-9
cdr3_nt: TGTGCCAGCAGCCAGGGACTAGCGATCAATGAGCAGTTCTTC
cdr3_aa: CASSQGLAINEQFF

clone_size: .
d_call: .
j_call: TRBJ1-2
v_call: TRBV5-1
cdr3_nt: TGCGCCAGCAGCTTGGGGTTACCACAGAACTATGGCTACACCTTC
cdr3_aa: CASSLGLPQNYGYTF

clone_size: few
d_call: TRBD1
j_call: TRBJ2-7
v_call: TRBV28
cdr3_nt: TGTGCCAGCAGTGTCCGGGACAGCCCCTACGAGCAGTACTTC
cdr3_aa: CASSVRDSPYEQYF

clone_size: few
d_call: .
j_call: TRBJ2-5
v_call: TRBV12-3/TRBV12-4
cdr3_nt: TGTGCCAGCAGTTTACAGGGCACTCTCCAAGAGACCCAGTACTTC
cdr3_aa: CASSLQGTLQETQYF

clone_size: .
d_call: .
j_call: TRBJ2-7
v_call: TRBV6-5
cdr3_nt: TGTGCCAGCATCTCCCCGGGGAACTACGAGCAGTACTTC
cdr3_aa: CASISPGNYEQYF

clone_size: once
d_call: TRBD1
j_call: TRBJ2-2
v_call: TRBV27
cdr3_nt: TGTGCCAGCAGTCCTATCCCCCCGGGCCAGGGGGCGATTTCAAGCACCGGGGAGCTGTTTTTT
cdr3_aa: CASSPIPPGQGAISSTGELFF

clone_size: .
d_call: TRBD1
j_call: TRBJ1-1
v_call: TRBV5-5
cdr3_nt: TGTGCCAGCAGCTTGGGCAGGGGGATATTCATGAACACTGAAGCTTTCTTT
cdr3_aa: CASSLGRGIFMNTEAFF

clone_size: .
d_call: TRBD1
j_call: TRBJ2-7
v_call: TRBV20-1
cdr3_nt: TGCAGTGGCTGGGGGACAGACTCCTACGAGCAGTACTTC
cdr3_aa: CSGWGTDSYEQYF

clone_size: .
d_call: TRBD1
j_call: TRBJ2-5
v_call: TRBV9
cdr3_nt: TGTGCCAGCACCCGAACCGGGACAGGGGACCAAGAGACCCAGTACTTC
cdr3_aa: CASTRTGTGDQETQYF

clone_size: many
d_call: .
j_call: TRBJ2-7
v_call: TRBV28
cdr3_nt: TGTGCCAGCAGTCCCCCCGGGATGGAATCCTACGAGCAGTACTTC
cdr3_aa: CASSPPGMESYEQYF

clone_size: few
d_call: TRBD2
j_call: TRBJ2-7
v_call: TRBV6-1
cdr3_nt: TGTGCCAGCAGTCCCCTAGGACTAGCGGGAAAAGGCTCCTACGAGCAGTACTTC
cdr3_aa: CASSPLGLAGKGSYEQYF

clone_size: .
d_call: TRBD2
j_call: TRBJ2-4
v_call: TRBV24-1
cdr3_nt: TGTGCCACCAGTGAAGGAGGGAGGGCGGAAAACATTCAGTACTTC
cdr3_aa: CATSEGGRAENIQYF

clone_size: .
d_call: .
j_call: TRBJ1-2
v_call: TRBV24-1
cdr3_nt: TGTGCCACCAGTTCAGGGGCTCACTATGGCTACACCTTC
cdr3_aa: CATSSGAHYGYTF

clone_size: few
d_call: TRBD2
j_call: TRBJ2-5
v_call: TRBV29-1
cdr3_nt: TGCAGCGTTGAACTAGCGGGACTAGCGGAGGAGACCCAGTACTTC
cdr3_aa: CSVELAGLAEETQYF

clone_size: few
d_call: .
j_call: TRBJ1-1
v_call: TRBV20-1
cdr3_nt: TGCAGTGCTAGAGACAGGACTTTTTCGAACACTGAAGCTTTCTTT
cdr3_aa: CSARDRTFSNTEAFF

clone_size: .
d_call: TRBD1
j_call: TRBJ1-4
v_call: TRBV6-6
cdr3_nt: TGTGCCAGCAGTGCCGGGACAGTGAATGAAAAACTGTTTTTT
cdr3_aa: CASSAGTVNEKLFF

clone_size: .
d_call: TRBD2
j_call: TRBJ2-1
v_call: TRBV12-3/TRBV12-4
cdr3_nt: TGTGCCAGCAGTTTAGCGGGACTAGCGAAGGATGAGCAGTTCTTC
cdr3_aa: CASSLAGLAKDEQFF

clone_size: .
d_call: TRBD2
j_call: TRBJ2-4
v_call: TRBV15
cdr3_nt: TGTGCCACCAGCAGACGCACTAGCGGGGGGGGATCTTACTTC
cdr3_aa: CATSRRTSGGGSYF

clone_size: few
d_call: .
j_call: TRBJ2-3
v_call: TRBV14
cdr3_nt: TGTGCCAGCAGCCAGGACGGGCGGTTACTCACAGATACGCAGTATTTT
cdr3_aa: CASSQDGRLLTDTQYF

clone_size: .
d_call: TRBD2
j_call: TRBJ2-3
v_call: TRBV7-2
cdr3_nt: TGTGCCAGCAGCCCGCGGGAGGTCCCAGATACGCAGTATTTT
cdr3_aa: CASSPREVPDTQYF

clone_size: .
d_call: .
j_call: TRBJ1-4
v_call: TRBV18
cdr3_nt: TGTGCCAGCTCACGGGACGGAAGAGGAGAAAAACTGTTTTTT
cdr3_aa: CASSRDGRGEKLFF

clone_size: few
d_call: TRBD1
j_call: TRBJ2-7
v_call: TRBV9
cdr3_nt: TGTGCCAGCAGCGTCGCGACAGGGTCCTACGAGCAGTACTTC
cdr3_aa: CASSVATGSYEQYF

clone_size: few
d_call: .
j_call: TRBJ2-3
v_call: TRBV7-3
cdr3_nt: TGTGCCAGCAGCGCCCTGGGGGCTAGAACAGATACGCAGTATTTT
cdr3_aa: CASSALGARTDTQYF

clone_size: few
d_call: .
j_call: TRBJ2-1
v_call: TRBV5-1
cdr3_nt: TGCGCCAGCAGGGGGGATCCTAGCTCCTACAATGAGCAGTTCTTC
cdr3_aa: CASRGDPSSYNEQFF

clone_size: .
d_call: .
j_call: TRBJ1-1
v_call: TRBV7-2
cdr3_nt: TGTGCCAGCAGCGAGTTAGGATATTTGCTGGCTGAAGCTTTCTTT
cdr3_aa: CASSELGYLLAEAFF

clone_size: .
d_call: .
j_call: TRBJ1-6
v_call: TRBV7-8
cdr3_nt: TGTGCCAGCAGCTTATCCCCAGCTGGGAAGGGATCACCCCTCCACTTT
cdr3_aa: CASSLSPAGKGSPLHF

clone_size: .
d_call: .
j_call: TRBJ1-5
v_call: TRBV12-3/TRBV12-4
cdr3_nt: TGTGCCAGCAGTTTATACGGCATGGGCAATCAGCCCCAGCATTTT
cdr3_aa: CASSLYGMGNQPQHF

clone_size: many
d_call: .
j_call: TRBJ2-5
v_call: TRBV24-1
cdr3_nt: TGTGCCACCAGTGATTTGGTACAGGACCTGGGAGAGACCCAGTACTTC
cdr3_aa: CATSDLVQDLGETQYF

clone_size: .
d_call: TRBD1
j_call: TRBJ2-7
v_call: TRBV28
cdr3_nt: TGTGCCAGCAGTGTATCCCCGGGACAGGGCCATCGCGAGCAGTCCTTC
cdr3_aa: CASSVSPGQGHREQSF

clone_size: .
d_call: .
j_call: TRBJ2-2
v_call: TRBV28
cdr3_nt: TGTGCCAGCAGTTTTCGGGCGGGACGCGGGGAGCTGTTTTTT
cdr3_aa: CASSFRAGRGELFF

clone_size: few
d_call: .
j_call: TRBJ2-5
v_call: TRBV5-1
cdr3_nt: TGCGCCAGCGGCTTACATCTGCGGGGAGAGACCCAGTACTTC
cdr3_aa: CASGLHLRGETQYF

clone_size: few
d_call: TRBD1
j_call: TRBJ2-3
v_call: TRBV15
cdr3_nt: TGTGCCACCAGCAGAGCGGACAGGGGTACAGATACGCAGTATTTT
cdr3_aa: CATSRADRGTDTQYF

clone_size: .
d_call: .
j_call: TRBJ2-7
v_call: TRBV7-9
cdr3_nt: TGTGCCAGCAGCGCGCAGGACTCCTACGAGCAGTACTTC
cdr3_aa: CASSAQDSYEQYF

clone_size: .
d_call: .
j_call: TRBJ1-1
v_call: TRBV6-6
cdr3_nt: TGTGCCAGCAGTTCTCAACAGGGAGCGCACAGTGAAGCTTTCTTT
cdr3_aa: CASSSQQGAHSEAFF

clone_size: .
d_call: .
j_call: TRBJ1-2
v_call: TRBV5-1
cdr3_nt: TGCGCCAGCAGCTTGCAGGATCTGAACTATGGCTACACCTTC
cdr3_aa: CASSLQDLNYGYTF

clone_size: few
d_call: TRBD2
j_call: TRBJ2-1
v_call: TRBV3-1
cdr3_nt: TGTGCCAGCAGCTCCCGGTGGCTAGCGGCATACAATGAGCAGTTCTTC
cdr3_aa: CASSSRWLAAYNEQFF

clone_size: few
d_call: .
j_call: TRBJ2-7
v_call: TRBV4-3
cdr3_nt: TGCGCCAGCAGCCAAGAAGGCAGGGATGGCGAGCAGTACTTC
cdr3_aa: CASSQEGRDGEQYF

clone_size: .
d_call: .
j_call: TRBJ1-4
v_call: TRBV5-1
cdr3_nt: TGCGCCAGCAGCATCAGACAGACCGGCTATAATGAAAAACTGTTTTTT
cdr3_aa: CASSIRQTGYNEKLFF

clone_size: few
d_call: .
j_call: TRBJ1-6
v_call: TRBV5-1
cdr3_nt: TGCGCCAGCAGCCCGGGGAGGACGGATTCACCCCTCCACTTT
cdr3_aa: CASSPGRTDSPLHF

clone_size: few
d_call: .
j_call: TRBJ2-3
v_call: TRBV28
cdr3_nt: TGTGCCAGCAGTGCTCGGGGGGCTCACACAGATACGCAGTATTTT
cdr3_aa: CASSARGAHTDTQYF

clone_size: .
d_call: .
j_call: TRBJ1-2
v_call: TRBV9
cdr3_nt: TGTGCCAGCAGCGTAGCAGACCTAGGCGACTATGGCTACACCTTC
cdr3_aa: CASSVADLGDYGYTF

clone_size: .
d_call: .
j_call: TRBJ2-7
v_call: TRBV5-1
cdr3_nt: TGCGCCAGCAGCTTGGCAACCTCCCTTTTTGCCGAGCAGTACTTC
cdr3_aa: CASSLATSLFAEQYF

clone_size: few
d_call: .
j_call: TRBJ1-4
v_call: TRBV9
cdr3_nt: TGTGCCAGCAGCTCCCTTGGACAGCCTAATGAAAAACTGTTTTTT
cdr3_aa: CASSSLGQPNEKLFF

clone_size: .
d_call: TRBD1
j_call: TRBJ2-5
v_call: TRBV5-1
cdr3_nt: TGCGCCAGCAGCTGGGACAGAATCCAAGAGACCCAGTACTTC
cdr3_aa: CASSWDRIQETQYF